This passage covers 31 T cell receptor beta chains from one sample sequenced in a study of CD8 T cells in Susac syndrome. Random-hexamer reverse transcription was applied to about 0.45 to 1 ug RNA. From the immunoSEQ multiplex PCR reads, TCRdb called clonotypes with MiXCR, one entry per CDR3 protein. Of 160,000 or so distinct CDR3 sequences in the sample, about 90% are singletons; the top ten hold approximately 0.082%. Specimen: CD4+ T cells from PBMCs. All receptors come from a human donor in good health.

The chain uses TRBV15 and TRBJ2-7; D uncertain. The germline V and J ends were trimmed by 0 bases and 3 bases, with 12 bases remaining between them. Germline V gives CDR1 LNHNV, CDR2 YYDKDF (reference sequence). This CDR3 has 15 residues. The CDR3 DNA reads as TGTGCCACCAGCAGAGATCGGTTCGGCGGCTACGAGCAGTACTTC. Protein product: CATSRDRFGGYEQYF.

The chain carries TRBV6-5 and TRBJ2-1; D is uncertain. Germline assignment: CDR1 MNHEY and CDR2 SVGAGI. The CDR3 has 15 amino acids. V lost 4 bases to trimming and J lost 6 bases, with 16 bases between them. The CDR3 loop is CASSSPFRPFNEQFF. The CDR3 DNA reads as TGTGCCAGCAGTTCCCCCTTCCGACCTTTCAATGAGCAGTTCTTC.

This sequence joins TRBV6-2 or TRBV6-3 and TRBJ1-2; TRBD1 might be the D (5 bases). CDR1 is MNHEY, CDR2 SVGEGT, per germline. The CDR3 totals 14 residues. V lost 6 bases and J 5 bases, leaving 16 bases between the germline ends. The CDR3, as DNA: TGTGCCAGCAGAAAGGACACCGTAGAGTATGGCTACACCTTC. Translated: CASRKDTVEYGYTF.

V is TRBV29-1 and J is TRBJ1-2, with 8 nucleotides matching TRBD1. CDR1 is SQVTM and CDR2 is ANQGSEA in the germline V gene. V trimming: 4 bases; J trimming: 4 bases; junction bases outside the gene matches: 2. The CDR3 contains 12 residues. This chain's CDR3 is CSVGDRTYGYTF. The CDR3 DNA follows: TGCAGCGTTGGGGACAGGACCTATGGCTACACCTTC.

The DNA for the CDR3 is TGTGCCAGCTCACCGTCGCACAATGAGCAGTTCTTC. Its translation: CASSPSHNEQFF. J is TRBJ2-1 and V is TRBV18, with D uncertain. CDR3 length equals 12 residues. V was trimmed by 3 bases and J by 5 bases, leaving 5 bases between them. Germline assignment: CDR1 KGHSH and CDR2 LQKENI.

The chain couples TRBV28 to TRBJ2-7, with D unclear. CDR1 is MDHEN and CDR2 is SYDVKM in the germline V gene. V lost 1 base to trimming and J lost 4 bases, with 2 bases between them. The CDR3 length is 11 residues. Here the CDR3 DNA reads TGTGCCAGCAGTTTATTATACGAGCAGTACTTC. Translated, it gives CASSLLYEQYF.

This chain joins TRBV4-3 and TRBJ2-7; either TRBD1 or TRBD2 may supply D (5 bases each). In germline, CDR1 is LGHNA, CDR2 YSLEER. V was cut by 0 bases and J by 0 bases, with 18 bases left in between. This CDR3 has 18 residues. The CDR3 DNA reads as TGCGCCAGCAGCCAAGAACAAACAGGAGCGGCCCACTCCTACGAGCAGTACTTC. Its translation is CASSQEQTGAAHSYEQYF.

This clonotype appeared a few times. The chain combines TRBV6-5 with TRBJ1-1, with a possible D match to TRBD1 (6 bases). Trimming took off 7 bases at V and 4 bases at J, with 19 bases between the two ends. The CDR3 extends over 15 amino acids. Germline V gene sequence: CDR1 MNHEY, CDR2 SVGAGI. CDR3: CASTQGFTMGTEAFF. Here the CDR3 DNA reads TGTGCCAGCACACAGGGTTTTACGATGGGCACTGAAGCTTTCTTT.

J is TRBJ2-3 and V is TRBV2, with 8 bases identical to TRBD1. Germline CDR1 SNHLY, CDR2 FYNNEI. This CDR3 is built from 12 residues. With 3 bases clipped from V and 8 bases from J, the junction kept 1 base outside the gene matches. The CDR3 region has the DNA TGTGCCAGCAGTGACAGGGGGCGTACGCAGTATTTT. It translates to CASSDRGRTQYF.

This chain joins TRBV19 and TRBJ1-1; 9 positions match TRBD1. With 11 bases clipped from V and 3 bases from J, the junction kept 4 bases outside the gene matches. The length of the CDR3 is 12 residues. Germline-derived CDR1 and CDR2 are LNHDA and SQIVND (reference sequence). CDR3 nucleotides: TGTGCCGCACAGGGGGCGGACACTGAAGCTTTCTTT. Translation gives CAAQGADTEAFF.

V usage is TRBV20-1 and J usage is TRBJ1-2; D is unresolved. The germline gives CDR1 DFQATT, CDR2 SNEGSKA (reference sequence). The CDR3 runs 14 residues. Trimming left V 0 bases short and J 4 bases short, with 12 bases between. The CDR3 loop is CSAREVGAGYGYTF. The DNA for the CDR3 is TGCAGTGCTAGAGAGGTGGGTGCGGGCTATGGCTACACCTTC.

The gene calls are TRBV20-1 and TRBJ2-1, with D tentatively TRBD1 or TRBD2 (5 bases each). Trimming took off 5 bases at V and 7 bases at J, with 12 bases between the two ends. Germline V lookup: CDR1 DFQATT, CDR2 SNEGSKA (reference sequence). CDR3 size: 12 residues. In nucleotides, the CDR3 is TGCAGTGCTTTGATGGGGGAAAATGAGCAGTTCTTC. It yields the protein CSALMGENEQFF.

The genes are TRBV6-1 and TRBJ2-1; D unclear. Trimming cost V 6 bases and J 7 bases, with 16 bases left between them. The CDR3 is 14 residues long. Per germline, CDR1 MNHNS and CDR2 SASEGT. CDR3 coding DNA: TGTGCCAGCAGCAAAGGGTCCCCTGGGAATGAGCAGTTCTTC. It translates to CASSKGSPGNEQFF.

This chain links TRBV7-6 with TRBJ2-5; 9 bases fit TRBD1. CDR3 length: 16 amino acids. The trim removed 5 bases at V and 5 bases at J, leaving 12 bases unmatched. The germline gives CDR1 SGHVS, CDR2 FNYEAQ. CDR3 loop: CASSAQGARGLETQYF. In DNA form, the CDR3 reads TGTGCCAGCAGCGCACAGGGGGCGCGTGGTTTGGAGACCCAGTACTTC.

The CDR3 DNA is TGTGCCTGGACCCCGGGACCGCAGAATTCACCCCTCCACTTT. This gives the protein CAWTPGPQNSPLHF. The genes are TRBV30 and TRBJ1-6; a weak D match, TRBD1 (5 bases). This CDR3 is 14 amino acids long. Trimming took 4 bases from V and 7 from J, leaving 14 bases between them. Germline CDR1 is GTSNPN and CDR2 is SVGIG (reference sequence).

This chain uses TRBV28 with TRBJ2-5; tentative D call: TRBD2 (6 bases). V was trimmed by 3 bases and J by 1 base, leaving 9 bases between them. Germline V gives CDR1 MDHEN, CDR2 SYDVKM. This CDR3 has 14 amino acids. CDR3: CASSLTRTQETQYF. In DNA form, the CDR3 reads TGTGCCAGCAGTTTGACTAGAACCCAAGAGACCCAGTACTTC.

The chain has TRBV28 and TRBJ2-5; the D is unclear. The V gene lost 7 bases and the J gene lost 1 base, with 10 bases spanning the gap. The CDR3 runs to 13 residues. Germline V gene lookup returns CDR1 MDHEN and CDR2 SYDVKM. As DNA, the CDR3 is TGTGCCAGCACCTGGGATATCCAAGAGACCCAGTACTTC. Its translation is CASTWDIQETQYF.

This sequence joins TRBV3-1 and TRBJ2-1, with 7 bases identical to TRBD2. With 4 bases clipped from V and 5 bases from J, the junction kept 5 bases outside the gene matches. CDR1 is LGHDT, CDR2 YNNKEL, per germline (reference sequence). This CDR3 region has 14 residues. CDR3: CASSRGLEHNEQFF. In DNA form, the CDR3 reads TGTGCCAGCAGCCGCGGACTAGAACACAATGAGCAGTTCTTC.

V usage is TRBV7-6 and J usage is TRBJ2-1, with 10 bases identical to TRBD2. The germline gives CDR1 SGHVS, CDR2 FNYEAQ. The CDR3 spans 16 residues. V lost 1 base, J lost 10 bases, and 10 bases stayed unmatched. CDR3 nucleotides: TGTGCCAGCAGCTTAGGATTAGCGGGAGGAAAAGGGGAGCAGTTCTTC. This sequence encodes CASSLGLAGGKGEQFF. The whole variable domain, filled in from reference TRBV7-6 and TRBJ2-1, reads GAGVSQSPRYKVTKRGQDVALRCDPISGHVSLYWYRQALGQGPEFLTYFNYEAQQDKSGLPNDRFSAERPEGSISTLTIQRTEQRDSAMYRCASSLGLAGGKGEQFFGPGTRLTVL.

V is TRBV5-6 and J is TRBJ1-1; D uncertain. Germline V lookup: CDR1 SGHDT, CDR2 YYEEEE. The CDR3 is made up of 14 amino acids. Trimming took off 0 bases at V and 5 bases at J, with 11 bases between the two ends. CDR3 DNA sequence: TGTGCCAGCAGCTTGGGGGATGGAAGTACTGAAGCTTTCTTT. The encoded protein is CASSLGDGSTEAFF.

This clonotype came up once. The chain links TRBV7-9 to TRBJ2-7; D unclear. V was cut by 1 base and J by 6 bases, with 22 bases left in between. This CDR3 has 17 amino acids. Germline V lookup: CDR1 SEHNR, CDR2 FQNEAQ (reference sequence). The CDR3, as DNA: TGTGCCAGCAGCTTAGGGTCCCCCGCCATCACAATTACCGAGCAGTACTTC. It codes for CASSLGSPAITITEQYF.

The J gene is TRBJ2-3, the V gene TRBV4-3, with D unclear. V was trimmed by 0 bases and J by 2 bases, leaving 6 bases between them. Per germline, CDR1 LGHNA and CDR2 YSLEER. The length of the CDR3 is 14 residues. CDR3 in DNA: TGCGCCAGCAGCCAAGATTCAAACACAGATACGCAGTATTTT. This gives the protein CASSQDSNTDTQYF.

Only one count was recorded for this clonotype. The chain has TRBV3-1 and TRBJ2-5; no clear D. Germline assignment: CDR1 LGHDT and CDR2 YNNKEL (reference sequence). V lost 1 base, J lost 2 bases, and 11 bases lay in between. The CDR3 runs to 15 residues. The CDR3 spells CASSQARDKQETQYF. Written as DNA, the CDR3 is TGTGCCAGCAGCCAAGCTCGAGACAAGCAAGAGACCCAGTACTTC.

V gene TRBV6-6 combines with J gene TRBJ1-2; TRBD1 agrees at 7 bases. V trimming: 6 bases; J trimming: 8 bases; junction bases outside the gene matches: 15. CDR1 and CDR2 (germline): MNHNY, SVGAGI (reference sequence). This CDR3 spans 15 amino acids. The CDR3, as DNA: TGTGCCAGCAGGGGGCCGTTACAGGGGTTGGAGGGCTACACCTTC. Its protein is CASRGPLQGLEGYTF.

The chain uses TRBV6-2 or TRBV6-3 and TRBJ2-3, with D tentatively TRBD2 (5 bases). Germline V CDR1 and CDR2: MNHEY, SVGEGT. This CDR3 has 13 amino acids. The V and J ends lost 8 bases and 4 bases respectively, with 13 bases between them. This chain's CDR3 is CASCPGMSDTQYF. CDR3 sequence (DNA): TGTGCCAGCTGCCCGGGGATGTCAGATACGCAGTATTTT.

V usage is TRBV18 and J usage is TRBJ2-5, with TRBD2 as a possible D gene (5 bases). Germline assignment: CDR1 KGHSH and CDR2 LQKENI. V shed 3 bases and J shed 5 bases, with 13 bases lying between them. The CDR3 contains 14 residues. The CDR3 nucleotides read TGTGCCAGCTCACCGGCGGGCCGCCAGGAGACCCAGTACTTC. Translating gives CASSPAGRQETQYF.

CDR3 nucleotides: TGTGCCAGCAGCCCTTGGGGGGACAGCCAAGAGACCCAGTACTTC. This encodes CASSPWGDSQETQYF. The chain is built from TRBV4-2 and TRBJ2-5; D might be TRBD1 (7 bases). Trimming cost V 4 bases and J 1 base, with 13 bases left between them. CDR1 is LGHNA, CDR2 YNFKEQ, per germline. The CDR3 covers 15 residues.

A few counts support this clonotype. The gene calls are TRBV5-1 and TRBJ1-2; TRBD1 might be the D (5 bases). Trimming took off 4 bases at V and 0 bases at J, with 10 bases between the two ends. This CDR3 is built from 14 residues. From germline, CDR1 is SGHRS and CDR2 YFSETQ. The CDR3 region has the DNA TGCGCCAGCAGCAACCAGGGTTCTAACTATGGCTACACCTTC. This sequence encodes CASSNQGSNYGYTF.

The chain recombines TRBV19 with TRBJ2-5; unclear D gene. The CDR3 is made up of 14 amino acids. Germline V gene data show CDR1 as LNHDA and CDR2 as SQIVND (reference sequence). With 0 bases removed from V and 4 bases from J, the gap between germline ends came to 9 bases. The CDR3 region is CASSIEGWGETQYF. The CDR3 DNA reads TGTGCCAGTAGTATAGAGGGCTGGGGAGAGACCCAGTACTTC.

This chain uses TRBV6-5 with TRBJ1-2; TRBD1 might be the D (6 bases). The CDR3 is made up of 16 amino acids. Germline CDR1 and CDR2: MNHEY and SVGAGI. V was cut by 0 bases and J by 7 bases, with 18 bases left in between. Written as DNA, the CDR3 is TGTGCCAGCAGTTACTCGAGTTCGGGGGGCGACGTTGGCTACACCTTC. Translation gives CASSYSSSGGDVGYTF.

The chain combines TRBV6-2 or TRBV6-3 with TRBJ2-2; the match to TRBD2 covers 13 bases. Germline CDR1 reads MNHEY; CDR2 reads SVGEGT. V lost 4 bases and J lost 0; bases outside the gene matches: 20. This CDR3 spans 23 amino acids. The DNA for the CDR3 is TGTGCCAGCAGTTCCCCGGGACTAGCGGGACCCTTCCACCGGCGCGCGAACACCGGGGAGCTGTTTTTT. It is translated as CASSSPGLAGPFHRRANTGELFF.